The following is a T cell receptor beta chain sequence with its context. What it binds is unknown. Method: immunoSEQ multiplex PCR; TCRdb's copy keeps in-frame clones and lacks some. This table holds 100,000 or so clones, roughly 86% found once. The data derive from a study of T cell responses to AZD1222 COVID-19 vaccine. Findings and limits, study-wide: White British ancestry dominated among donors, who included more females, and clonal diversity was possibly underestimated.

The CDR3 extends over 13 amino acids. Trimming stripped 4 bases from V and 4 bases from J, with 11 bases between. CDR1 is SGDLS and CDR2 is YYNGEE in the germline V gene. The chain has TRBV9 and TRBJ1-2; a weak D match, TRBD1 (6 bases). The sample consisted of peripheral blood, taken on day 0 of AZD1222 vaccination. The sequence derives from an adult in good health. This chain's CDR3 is CASSPQGSYGYTF. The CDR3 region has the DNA TGTGCCAGCAGCCCACAGGGCTCCTATGGCTACACCTTC.